This TCR beta chain stems from a study of beta chain features in type 1 diabetes. Findings of the study overall: When Type 1 diabetes patients were examined, their TCRB CDR3s proved moderately but significantly shorter in all four CD4+ subsets. Patients showed naive, central memory and Treg TCRB repertoires that appeared more similar than those of healthy donors. The VDJ junctions of type 1 diabetes patients carried fewer insertions and more deletions.

This CDR3 contains 13 residues. Trimming removed 7 bases from V and 6 bases from J, with 16 bases in between. CDR1 is ENHRY, CDR2 SYGVKD, per germline. Expressed TCRB transcripts were sequenced because the entire RNA isolate underwent reverse transcription. Read counts averaged around 3.5 million for samples of naive, central memory and regulatory T cells. The method was immunoSEQ multiplex PCR; TCRdb's version includes in-frame clones alone and lacks a portion of them. The sample shows 200,000 to 300,000 clones, roughly an eighth of them seen only once. On this clone: The antigen is unknown.

The J gene is TRBJ2-7, the V gene TRBV10-3, with D possibly matching TRBD1 (6 bases). The sequenced material came from naive CD4+ T cells from blood. The TCR was taken from a woman aged 40 to 50 in good health. In DNA form, the CDR3 reads TGTGCCATCAAGTACAGGGCACATGGCGAGCAGTACTTC. Its translation: CAIKYRAHGEQYF.